Included here is one T cell receptor (beta chain) sequence, with context. Looked up from germline, CDR1 is LGHNA and CDR2 is YSLEER. Trimming stripped 2 bases from V and 7 bases from J, with 9 bases between. There are 13 residues in the CDR3. Assay: immunoSEQ multiplex PCR; the TCRdb copy retains only in-frame clones and omits some. This repertoire shows some 270,000 clones, about 89% found once; its top ten account for 1.5% to 2%. This entry is derived from a study of blood T cell repertoires in COVID-19. Study context: The cDNA or gDNA used as material had been derived from T cells, B-cell-depleted T cells, or PBMCs.

This chain connects TRBV4-3 to TRBJ1-3; D ambiguous. The sequenced material came from peripheral blood. The TCR comes from a woman in her sixties or seventies who had recovered from COVID-19. CDR3 in amino acids: CASSQIGSNTIYF. The CDR3 region has the DNA TGCGCCAGCAGCCAAATAGGGAGCAACACCATATATTTT.